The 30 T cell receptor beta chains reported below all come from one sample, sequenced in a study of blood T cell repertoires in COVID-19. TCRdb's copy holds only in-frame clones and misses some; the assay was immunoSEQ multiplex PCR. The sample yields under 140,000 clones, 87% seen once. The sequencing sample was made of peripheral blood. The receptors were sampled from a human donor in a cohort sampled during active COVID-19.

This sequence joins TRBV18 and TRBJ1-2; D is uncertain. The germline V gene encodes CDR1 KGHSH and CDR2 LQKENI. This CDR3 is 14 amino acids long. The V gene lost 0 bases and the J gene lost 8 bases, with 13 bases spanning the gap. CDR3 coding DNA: TGTGCCAGCTCACCACCAGATCGGGTTACCGGCTACACCTTC. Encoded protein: CASSPPDRVTGYTF.

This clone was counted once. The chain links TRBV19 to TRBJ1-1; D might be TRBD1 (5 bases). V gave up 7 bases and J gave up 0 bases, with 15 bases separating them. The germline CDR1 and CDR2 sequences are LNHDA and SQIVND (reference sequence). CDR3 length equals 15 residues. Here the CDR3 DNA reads TGTGCCAGTACCTATCGACCCAGGGTGAACACTGAAGCTTTCTTT. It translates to CASTYRPRVNTEAFF.

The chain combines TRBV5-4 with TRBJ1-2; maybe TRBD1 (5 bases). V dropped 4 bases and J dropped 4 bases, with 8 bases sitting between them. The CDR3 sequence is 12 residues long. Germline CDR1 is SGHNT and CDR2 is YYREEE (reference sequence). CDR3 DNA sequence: TGTGCCAGCAGCCCGGGGGGCTATGGCTACACCTTC. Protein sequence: CASSPGGYGYTF.

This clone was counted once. Here the CDR3 DNA reads TGTGCCAGCAGCTACGGACAGGTTAGCACAGATACGCAGTATTTT. It specifies CASSYGQVSTDTQYF. The chain recombines TRBV5-4 with TRBJ2-3; 7 bases agree with TRBD1. Germline-derived CDR1 and CDR2 are SGHNT and YYREEE (reference sequence). V shed 3 bases, J shed 0 bases, and the junction held 4 bases outside the gene matches. The length of the CDR3 is 15 residues.

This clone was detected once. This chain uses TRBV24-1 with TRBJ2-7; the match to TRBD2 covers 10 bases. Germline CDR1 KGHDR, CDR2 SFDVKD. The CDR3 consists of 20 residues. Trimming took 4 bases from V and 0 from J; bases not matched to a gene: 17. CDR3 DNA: TGTGCCACCAGTGACCGACCGGGACTAGCGCCACCGAGGGACTCCTACGAGCAGTACTTC. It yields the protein CATSDRPGLAPPRDSYEQYF.

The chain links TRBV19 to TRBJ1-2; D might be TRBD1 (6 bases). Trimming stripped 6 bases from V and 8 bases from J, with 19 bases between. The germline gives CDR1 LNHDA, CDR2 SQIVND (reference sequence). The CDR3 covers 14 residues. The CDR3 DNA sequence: TGTGCCAGTAGCCAGGGCAGGGGAGCGAAAGGCTACACCTTC. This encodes CASSQGRGAKGYTF.

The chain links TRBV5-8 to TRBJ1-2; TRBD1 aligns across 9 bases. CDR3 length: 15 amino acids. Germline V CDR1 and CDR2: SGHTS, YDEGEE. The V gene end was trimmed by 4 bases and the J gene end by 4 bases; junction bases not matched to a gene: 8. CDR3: CASSPRTGEAYGYTF. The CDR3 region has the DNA TGTGCCAGCAGCCCACGGACAGGGGAGGCCTATGGCTACACCTTC.

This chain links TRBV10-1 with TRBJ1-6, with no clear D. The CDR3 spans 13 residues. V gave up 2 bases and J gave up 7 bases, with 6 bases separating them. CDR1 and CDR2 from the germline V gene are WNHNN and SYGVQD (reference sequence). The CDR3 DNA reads TGCGCCAGCAGTGAGACAGCCAATTCACCCCTCCACTTT. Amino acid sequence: CASSETANSPLHF.

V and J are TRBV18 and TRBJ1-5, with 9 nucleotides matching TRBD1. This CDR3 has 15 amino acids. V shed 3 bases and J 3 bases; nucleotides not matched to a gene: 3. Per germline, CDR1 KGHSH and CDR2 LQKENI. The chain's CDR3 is CASSPGTGNNQPQHF. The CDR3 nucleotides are TGTGCCAGCTCACCGGGGACAGGGAACAATCAGCCCCAGCATTTT.

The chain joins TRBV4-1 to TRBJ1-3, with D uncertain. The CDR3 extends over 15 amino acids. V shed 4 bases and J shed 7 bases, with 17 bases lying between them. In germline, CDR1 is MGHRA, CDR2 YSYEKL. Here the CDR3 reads CASSLSTVRLNTIYF. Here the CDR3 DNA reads TGCGCCAGCAGCCTGAGTACGGTTCGTCTTAACACCATATATTTT.

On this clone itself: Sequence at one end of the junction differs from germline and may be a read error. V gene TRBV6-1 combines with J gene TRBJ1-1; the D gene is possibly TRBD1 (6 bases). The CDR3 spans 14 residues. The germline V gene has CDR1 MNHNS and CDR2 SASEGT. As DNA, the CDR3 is TGTGCCAGCAGCGAAGCGGGGGCGGTCACTGAAGCTTTCTTT. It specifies CASSEAGAVTEAFF.

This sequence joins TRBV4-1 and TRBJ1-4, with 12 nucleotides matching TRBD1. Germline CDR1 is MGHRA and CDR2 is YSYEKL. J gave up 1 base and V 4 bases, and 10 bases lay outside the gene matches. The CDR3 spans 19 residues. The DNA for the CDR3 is TGCGCCAGCAGCCTTACCAGGGACAGGGGGCTAAAAACTAATGAAAAACTGTTTTTT. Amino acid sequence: CASSLTRDRGLKTNEKLFF.

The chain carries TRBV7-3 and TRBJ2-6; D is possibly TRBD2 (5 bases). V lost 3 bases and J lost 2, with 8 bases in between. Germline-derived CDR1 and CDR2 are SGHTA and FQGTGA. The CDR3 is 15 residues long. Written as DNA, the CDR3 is TGTGCCAGCAGCTTCCACGGGGCTGGGGCCAACGTCCTGACTTTC. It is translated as CASSFHGAGANVLTF.

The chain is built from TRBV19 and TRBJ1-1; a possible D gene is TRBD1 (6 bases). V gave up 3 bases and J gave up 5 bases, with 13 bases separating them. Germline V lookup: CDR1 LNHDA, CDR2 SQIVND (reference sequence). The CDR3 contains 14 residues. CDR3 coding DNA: TGTGCCAGTAGTATGTACAGGGTGGGAACTGAAGCTTTCTTT. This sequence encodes CASSMYRVGTEAFF.

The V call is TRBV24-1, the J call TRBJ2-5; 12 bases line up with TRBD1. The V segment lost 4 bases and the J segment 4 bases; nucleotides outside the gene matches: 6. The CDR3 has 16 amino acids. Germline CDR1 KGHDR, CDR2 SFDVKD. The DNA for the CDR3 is TGTGCCACCAGTGAACCCCGGGACAGGGGGCTAGAGACCCAGTACTTC. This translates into CATSEPRDRGLETQYF.

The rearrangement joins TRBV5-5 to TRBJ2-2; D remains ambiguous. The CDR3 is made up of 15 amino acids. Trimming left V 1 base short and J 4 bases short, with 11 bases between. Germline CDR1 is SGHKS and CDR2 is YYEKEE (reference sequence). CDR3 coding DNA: TGTGCCAGCAGCTTGAGAGACAATCCCACCGGGGAGCTGTTTTTT. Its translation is CASSLRDNPTGELFF.

This chain's CDR3 is CASSIAKRTGGLATNEKLFF. In DNA form, the CDR3 reads TGTGCCAGTAGTATAGCGAAGCGGACAGGGGGCCTAGCAACTAATGAAAAACTGTTTTTT. The chain links TRBV19 to TRBJ1-4, with 11 bases fitting TRBD1. CDR1 and CDR2 (germline): LNHDA, SQIVND (reference sequence). This CDR3 has 20 residues. The V gene end was trimmed by 1 base and the J gene end by 0 bases; junction bases not matched to a gene: 10.

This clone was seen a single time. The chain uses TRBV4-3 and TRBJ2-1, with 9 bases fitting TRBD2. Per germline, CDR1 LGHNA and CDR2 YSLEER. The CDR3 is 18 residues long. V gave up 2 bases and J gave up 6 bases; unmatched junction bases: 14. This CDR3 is CASSQTGWLAGPRNEQFF. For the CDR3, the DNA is TGCGCCAGCAGCCAAACGGGGTGGCTAGCGGGACCCCGCAATGAGCAGTTCTTC.

CDR3 amino acids: CSASSGGNQPQHF. CDR3 in DNA: TGCAGTGCTAGTAGCGGGGGAAATCAGCCCCAGCATTTT. This rearrangement joins TRBV20-1 to TRBJ1-5; TRBD1 might be the D (5 bases). The germline V and J ends were trimmed by 3 bases and 4 bases, with 10 bases remaining between them. The CDR3 sequence is 13 residues long. From germline, CDR1 is DFQATT and CDR2 SNEGSKA (reference sequence).

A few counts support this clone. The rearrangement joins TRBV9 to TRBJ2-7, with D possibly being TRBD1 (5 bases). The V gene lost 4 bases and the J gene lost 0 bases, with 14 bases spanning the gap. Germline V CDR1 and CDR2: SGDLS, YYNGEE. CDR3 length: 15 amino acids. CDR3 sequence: CASSRTPTSSYEQYF. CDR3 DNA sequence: TGTGCCAGCAGCAGGACACCCACAAGCTCCTACGAGCAGTACTTC. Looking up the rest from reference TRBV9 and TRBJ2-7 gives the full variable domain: DSGVTQTPKHLITATGQRVTLRCSPRSGDLSVYWYQQSLDQGLQFLIQYYNGEERAKGNILERFSAQQFPDLHSELNLSSLELGDSALYFCASSRTPTSSYEQYFGPGTRLTVT.

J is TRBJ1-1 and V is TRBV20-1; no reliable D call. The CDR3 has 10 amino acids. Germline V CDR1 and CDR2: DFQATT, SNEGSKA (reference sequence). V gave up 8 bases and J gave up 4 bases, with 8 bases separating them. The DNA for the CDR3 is TGCAGTTTCCCGGGCACTGAAGCTTTCTTT. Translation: CSFPGTEAFF.

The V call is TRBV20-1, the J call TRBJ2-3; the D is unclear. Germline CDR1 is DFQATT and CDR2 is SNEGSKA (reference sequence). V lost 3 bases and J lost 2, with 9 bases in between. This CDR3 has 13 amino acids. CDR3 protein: CSASRYPTDTQYF. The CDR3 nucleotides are TGCAGTGCTAGTCGGTACCCCACAGATACGCAGTATTTT.

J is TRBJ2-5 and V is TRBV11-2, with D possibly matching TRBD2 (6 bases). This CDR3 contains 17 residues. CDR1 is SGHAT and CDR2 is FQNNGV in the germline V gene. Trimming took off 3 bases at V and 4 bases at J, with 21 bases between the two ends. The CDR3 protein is CASSFSRAGRFGETQYF. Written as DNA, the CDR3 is TGTGCCAGCAGCTTTTCTCGGGCCGGGAGATTTGGAGAGACCCAGTACTTC.

This chain's CDR3 is CASSLYSPGSEKLFF. The CDR3 coding sequence is TGTGCCAGCAGTTTATACTCCCCGGGGAGTGAAAAACTGTTTTTT. V gene TRBV28 combines with J gene TRBJ1-4; no clear D gene. The CDR3 has 15 amino acids. The germline CDR1 and CDR2 sequences are MDHEN and SYDVKM. V was trimmed by 1 base and J by 7 bases, leaving 13 bases between them.

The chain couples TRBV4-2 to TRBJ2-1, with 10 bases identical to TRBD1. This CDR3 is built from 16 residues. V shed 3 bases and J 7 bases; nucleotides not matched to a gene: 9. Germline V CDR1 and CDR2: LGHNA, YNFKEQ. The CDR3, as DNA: TGTGCCAGCAGCCATCCTCGGACAGGGGGGGGGAATGAGCAGTTCTTC. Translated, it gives CASSHPRTGGGNEQFF.

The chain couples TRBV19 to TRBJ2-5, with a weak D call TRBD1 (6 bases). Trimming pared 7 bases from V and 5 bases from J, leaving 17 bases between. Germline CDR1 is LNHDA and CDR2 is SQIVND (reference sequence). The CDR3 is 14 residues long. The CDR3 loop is CASTTSWGLETQYF. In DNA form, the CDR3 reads TGTGCCAGTACCACTAGTTGGGGGCTGGAGACCCAGTACTTC.

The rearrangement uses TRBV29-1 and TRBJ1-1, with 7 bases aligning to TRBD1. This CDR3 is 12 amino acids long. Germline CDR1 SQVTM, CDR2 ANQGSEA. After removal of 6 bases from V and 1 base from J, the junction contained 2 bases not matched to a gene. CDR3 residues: CSVGQKNTEAFF. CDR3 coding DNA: TGCAGCGTGGGACAGAAGAACACTGAAGCTTTCTTT.

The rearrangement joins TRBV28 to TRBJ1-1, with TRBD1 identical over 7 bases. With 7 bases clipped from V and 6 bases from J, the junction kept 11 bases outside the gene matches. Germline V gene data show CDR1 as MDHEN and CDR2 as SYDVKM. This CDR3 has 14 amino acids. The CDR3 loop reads CASNPRQGSAEAFF. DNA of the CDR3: TGTGCCAGCAACCCGAGACAGGGATCGGCTGAAGCTTTCTTT.

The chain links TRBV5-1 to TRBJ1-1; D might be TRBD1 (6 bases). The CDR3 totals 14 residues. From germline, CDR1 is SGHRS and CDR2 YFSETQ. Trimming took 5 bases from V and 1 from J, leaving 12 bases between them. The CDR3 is CASSRTAKNTEAFF. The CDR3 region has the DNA TGCGCCAGCAGTAGGACAGCGAAGAACACTGAAGCTTTCTTT.

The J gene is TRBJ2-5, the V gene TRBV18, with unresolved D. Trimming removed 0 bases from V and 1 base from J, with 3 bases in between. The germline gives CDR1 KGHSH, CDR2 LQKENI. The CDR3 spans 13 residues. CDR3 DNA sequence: TGTGCCAGCTCACCACCGAGCCAAGAGACCCAGTACTTC. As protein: CASSPPSQETQYF.